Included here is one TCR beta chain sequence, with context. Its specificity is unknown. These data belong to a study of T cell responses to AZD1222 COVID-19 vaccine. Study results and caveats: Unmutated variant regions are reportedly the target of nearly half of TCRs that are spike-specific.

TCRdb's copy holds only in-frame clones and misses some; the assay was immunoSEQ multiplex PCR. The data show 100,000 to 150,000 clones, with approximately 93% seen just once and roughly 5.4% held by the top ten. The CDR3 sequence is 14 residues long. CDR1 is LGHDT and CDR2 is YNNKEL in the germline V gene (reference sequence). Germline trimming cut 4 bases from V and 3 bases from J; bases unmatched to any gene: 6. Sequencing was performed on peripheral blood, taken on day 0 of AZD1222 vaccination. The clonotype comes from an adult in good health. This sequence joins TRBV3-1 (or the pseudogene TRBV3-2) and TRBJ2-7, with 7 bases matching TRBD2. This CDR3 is CASSRTSNIYEQYF. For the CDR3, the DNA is TGTGCCAGCAGCCGGACTAGTAATATCTACGAGCAGTACTTC.